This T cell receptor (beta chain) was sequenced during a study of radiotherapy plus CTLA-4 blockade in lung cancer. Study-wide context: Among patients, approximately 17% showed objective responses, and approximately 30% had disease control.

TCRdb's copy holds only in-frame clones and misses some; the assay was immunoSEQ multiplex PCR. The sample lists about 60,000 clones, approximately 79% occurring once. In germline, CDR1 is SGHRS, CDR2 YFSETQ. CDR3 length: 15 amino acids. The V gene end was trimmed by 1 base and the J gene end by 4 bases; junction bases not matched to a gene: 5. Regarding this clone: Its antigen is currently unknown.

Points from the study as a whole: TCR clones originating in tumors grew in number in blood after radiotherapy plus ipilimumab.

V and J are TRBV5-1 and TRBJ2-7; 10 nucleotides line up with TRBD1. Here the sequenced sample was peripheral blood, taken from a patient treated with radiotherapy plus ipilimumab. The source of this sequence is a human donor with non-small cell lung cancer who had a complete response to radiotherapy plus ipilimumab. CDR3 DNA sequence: TGCGCCAGCAGCTTGAGCGGACAGGGGGGTTACGAGCAGTACTTC. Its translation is CASSLSGQGGYEQYF.